The 6 T cell receptor beta chains below all came from one sample that was sequenced in a study of cytomegalovirus exposure and HLA in healthy donors. Amplification used 60 Vbeta primers and 13 Jbeta primers. The table came from immunoSEQ multiplex PCR; TCRdb's copy has only in-frame clones and leaves some out. The data show 180,000 or so clones, with 65% to 85% seen just once and under 1.5% held by the top ten. Source material: PBMCs. Receptors originate from a girl aged 10-17 years in good health and CMV-seropositive.

This chain joins TRBV5-1 and TRBJ2-1; unclear D gene. Trimming left V 0 bases short and J 7 bases short, with 20 bases between. The CDR3 is 17 residues long. Germline CDR1 SGHRS, CDR2 YFSETQ. Written as DNA, the CDR3 is TGCGCCAGCAGCTTGGCTGGCAGAACAATCAGAGGAAATGAGCAGTTCTTC. Its translation is CASSLAGRTIRGNEQFF.

The chain couples TRBV6-5 to TRBJ1-2; D perhaps matches TRBD1 (6 bases). CDR1 and CDR2 from the germline V gene are MNHEY and SVGAGI. V lost 4 bases and J lost 8, with 14 bases in between. CDR3 length equals 13 residues. The CDR3 is CASSFTGFLGYTF. The CDR3 coding sequence is TGTGCCAGCAGTTTTACAGGGTTTCTCGGCTACACCTTC.

This clone was observed once. The V call is TRBV2, the J call TRBJ2-7, with TRBD2 matching over 7 bases. V was pared by 7 bases and J by 3 bases, with 21 bases of the junction left unmatched. This CDR3 is 18 amino acids long. Germline values: CDR1 SNHLY, CDR2 FYNNEI. CDR3 amino acids: CASMIEMGLPTFLYEQYF. As DNA, the CDR3 is TGTGCCAGCATGATCGAAATGGGACTACCTACATTTCTCTACGAGCAGTACTTC.

This clone was detected once. The chain links TRBV5-4 to TRBJ2-1; 9 nucleotides align to TRBD2. Germline lookup yields CDR1 SGHNT and CDR2 YYREEE (reference sequence). J gave up 7 bases and V 2 bases, and 7 bases lay outside the gene matches. The CDR3 consists of 15 residues. This CDR3 reads CASSLVAGVGNEQFF. CDR3 sequence (DNA): TGTGCCAGCAGCTTAGTAGCGGGAGTAGGGAATGAGCAGTTCTTC.

CDR3 sequence reads: CASSSTYSGRAYNEQFF. CDR3 in DNA: TGTGCCAGCAGCTCAACCTATAGCGGGAGGGCCTACAATGAGCAGTTCTTC. The J gene is TRBJ2-1, the V gene TRBV5-6; 11 positions match TRBD2. The CDR3 extends over 17 amino acids. Germline V gives CDR1 SGHDT, CDR2 YYEEEE. Trimming cost V 3 bases and J 2 bases; bases outside gene matches: 7.

V and J are TRBV7-2 and TRBJ2-1; D unclear. Germline assignment: CDR1 SGHTA and CDR2 FQGNSA. CDR3 size: 16 residues. V lost 2 bases, J lost 0 bases, and 11 bases lay in between. The CDR3 spells CASSLNRGSSYNEQFF. CDR3 nucleotide sequence: TGTGCCAGCAGCTTAAATAGAGGAAGCTCCTACAATGAGCAGTTCTTC.